The 28 T cell receptor beta chains in this list originate from one sample, sequenced in a study of T cell changes during pregnancy in multiple sclerosis (dated by TCRdb to the late 2010s). Receptor amplification or capture employed the immunoSEQ multiplex PCR assay. TCRdb retrieved this table from immuneACCESS and kept in-frame rearrangements only. Not all clones are present; in checked studies, unresolved V genes account for under half, and no reason is known for the remainder. Recorded for this sample are tens of thousands of clones; roughly nine tenths of them occurred a single time. The ten largest clones add up to around 2.9% of the sample. The starting material was CD8+ T cells from peripheral blood mononuclear cells, obtained before pregnancy. These receptors were obtained from a female donor with multiple sclerosis, enrolled in a pregnancy study.

The CDR3, as DNA: TGTGCCAGTAGTCTCTTCCAAACAGGGGGAGGAACTGAAGCTTTCTTT. The encoded protein is CASSLFQTGGGTEAFF. V gene TRBV19 combines with J gene TRBJ1-1; 8 bases fit TRBD1. V shed 5 bases, J shed 5 bases, and the junction held 13 bases outside the gene matches. The CDR3 covers 16 residues. The germline V gene encodes CDR1 LNHDA and CDR2 SQIVND (reference sequence).

This clone came up once. The CDR3 here is CASSLKARTAFNQPQHF. The CDR3 DNA is TGTGCCAGCAGCTTAAAGGCAAGGACAGCTTTCAATCAGCCCCAGCATTTT. The chain carries TRBV7-3 and TRBJ1-5; D perhaps matches TRBD1 (6 bases). The CDR3 totals 17 residues. V shed 1 base and J shed 3 bases, with 16 bases lying between them. Germline CDR1 and CDR2: SGHTA and FQGTGA.

The chain links TRBV11-2 to TRBJ2-3, with TRBD1 identical over 8 bases. From germline, CDR1 is SGHAT and CDR2 FQNNGV. This CDR3 comprises 15 residues. Unmatched junction bases numbered 8, after V lost 5 bases and J lost 4 bases. The DNA for the CDR3 is TGTGCCAGCAGCCCGACAGGGGTAGGTGCAGATACGCAGTATTTT. Translating gives CASSPTGVGADTQYF.

V gene TRBV29-1 combines with J gene TRBJ1-2, with D uncertain. The CDR3 spans 11 residues. CDR1 SQVTM and CDR2 ANQGSEA come from the germline V gene. The germline V and J ends were trimmed by 1 base and 4 bases, with 4 bases remaining between them. Written as DNA, the CDR3 is TGCAGCGTTGAAGGGCTCTATGGCTACACCTTC. This translates into CSVEGLYGYTF.

This sequence joins TRBV7-2 and TRBJ2-5, with TRBD2 matching 7 bases. V lost 5 bases and J lost 10; bases outside the gene matches: 7. From germline, CDR1 is SGHTA and CDR2 FQGNSA. This CDR3 is 12 amino acids long. The CDR3 protein is CASSTRPGGQYF. For the CDR3, the DNA is TGTGCCAGCAGCACCCGCCCGGGAGGCCAGTACTTC.

The chain joins TRBV6-5 to TRBJ2-7; D is ambiguous. Germline-derived CDR1 and CDR2 are MNHEY and SVGAGI. There are 13 residues in the CDR3. V lost 0 bases to trimming and J lost 3 bases, with 6 bases between them. CDR3 protein: CASSYSIDYEQYF. The CDR3, as DNA: TGTGCCAGCAGTTACTCGATAGACTACGAGCAGTACTTC.

V gene TRBV9 combines with J gene TRBJ1-2, with D unclear. Germline V gives CDR1 SGDLS, CDR2 YYNGEE. The CDR3 extends over 14 amino acids. Trimming pared 6 bases from V and 2 bases from J, leaving 14 bases between. CDR3 in amino acids: CASTGSGSNYGYTF. The CDR3 DNA reads TGTGCCAGCACCGGATCCGGGTCGAACTATGGCTACACCTTC.

CDR3 sequence reads: CASSLQDTGNTIYF. CDR3 DNA: TGTGCCAGCAGTCTTCAGGACACTGGAAACACCATATATTTT. The J gene is TRBJ1-3, the V gene TRBV6-1, with D perhaps TRBD1 (5 bases). The CDR3 is made up of 14 amino acids. From germline, CDR1 is MNHNS and CDR2 SASEGT. Between the trimmed V and J ends, which lost 5 bases and 2 bases, there was a span of 10 bases.

This clone was seen only a few times. Distinct nucleotide sequences in the sample also encode this CDR3. The chain employs TRBV6-4 and TRBJ2-3, with D possibly matching TRBD1 (5 bases). CDR3 size: 14 residues. V was cut by 2 bases and J by 2 bases, with 8 bases left in between. The germline CDR1 and CDR2 sequences are MRHNA and SNTAGT. The CDR3 loop reads CASSDGRDTDTQYF. The CDR3 DNA reads TGTGCCAGCAGTGACGGCAGGGACACAGATACGCAGTATTTT.

The V call is TRBV21-1, the J call TRBJ2-7; the D segment call TRBD1 is taken from the table without a DNA check. TRBV21-1 constitutes a pseudogene. This CDR3 has 14 amino acids. The CDR3 coding sequence is TGTGCCAGCAGCCTTCAGGAACTCAAATACGAGCAGTACTTC. Protein: CASSLQELKYEQYF.

The rearrangement joins TRBV15 to TRBJ2-2; 8 bases agree with TRBD1. Per germline, CDR1 LNHNV and CDR2 YYDKDF (reference sequence). The CDR3 sequence is 14 residues long. V lost 1 base and J lost 8; bases outside the gene matches: 3. The CDR3 is CATSRVRGQGELFF. Written as DNA, the CDR3 is TGTGCCACCAGCAGAGTCAGGGGGCAGGGGGAGCTGTTTTTT.

This clone was observed a single time. The rearrangement links TRBV9 to TRBJ2-7; TRBD1 matches 8 bases. The CDR3 length is 14 residues. Trimming removed 0 bases from V and 1 base from J; junction bases left unmatched: 0. Germline CDR1 and CDR2: SGDLS and YYNGEE. The CDR3 reads CASSVGDRSYEQYF. CDR3 coding DNA: TGTGCCAGCAGCGTAGGGGACAGGTCCTACGAGCAGTACTTC.

The chain recombines TRBV10-2 with TRBJ1-5; 7 nucleotides match TRBD1. The CDR3 length is 14 residues. Germline V gene data show CDR1 as WSHSY and CDR2 as SAAADI. Trimming at V came to 10 bases and at J to 0 bases, leaving 6 bases not matched to a gene. CDR3 region: CATMTGSSNQPQHF. CDR3 DNA: TGCGCCACCATGACAGGGTCTAGCAATCAGCCCCAGCATTTT.

The rearrangement uses TRBV7-9 and TRBJ2-1; 9 bases match TRBD1. The CDR3 sequence is 15 residues long. Germline V gives CDR1 SEHNR, CDR2 FQNEAQ (reference sequence). V was clipped by 6 bases and J by 9 bases; unmatched bases: 12. CDR3 region: CASRAPGQGIFEQFF. The DNA of the CDR3 is TGTGCCAGCAGAGCCCCGGGACAGGGAATTTTTGAGCAGTTCTTC.

V is TRBV7-9 and J is TRBJ1-2; D is undetermined. The V gene's germline CDR1 is SEHNR and CDR2 FQNEAQ (reference sequence). There are 16 residues in the CDR3. V was trimmed by 4 bases and J by 1 base, leaving 16 bases between them. The chain's CDR3 is CASSYLLTRINYGYTF. The DNA of the CDR3 is TGTGCCAGCAGCTACCTTCTGACAAGGATTAACTATGGCTACACCTTC.

The chain combines TRBV6-4 with TRBJ1-1; 9 bases map to TRBD1. CDR3 size: 14 residues. From germline, CDR1 is MRHNA and CDR2 SNTAGT. V gave up 6 bases and J gave up 1 base; unmatched junction bases: 3. The CDR3 DNA reads as TGTGCCAGCAGGGACAGGGGATCGAACACTGAAGCTTTCTTT. This sequence encodes CASRDRGSNTEAFF.

The V call is TRBV12-5, the J call TRBJ2-3; 9 bases are shared with TRBD1. The V gene's germline CDR1 is LGHNT and CDR2 FRNRAP. Germline trimming cut 5 bases from V and 0 bases from J; bases unmatched to any gene: 6. The length of the CDR3 is 16 residues. CDR3 bases: TGTGCTAGTGGTCTACTGGACAGGGGAAGCACAGATACGCAGTATTTT. Residues: CASGLLDRGSTDTQYF. Filled out from reference TRBV12-5 and TRBJ2-3, the complete variable domain reads DARVTQTPRHKVTEMGQEVTMRCQPILGHNTVFWYRQTMMQGLELLAYFRNRAPLDDSGMPKDRFSAEMPDATLATLKIQPSEPRDSAVYFCASGLLDRGSTDTQYFGPGTRLTVL.

The CDR3 DNA reads TGTGCCAGCAGCTTAAACTCGGCCGGGGAGCTGTTTTTT. Amino acids: CASSLNSAGELFF. The chain carries TRBV5-6 and TRBJ2-2; the D is unclear. Germline values: CDR1 SGHDT, CDR2 YYEEEE. The V and J ends lost 2 bases and 6 bases respectively, with 8 bases between them. CDR3 length: 13 residues.

The chain has TRBV11-2 and TRBJ1-1, with 7 bases identical to TRBD1. V was pared by 3 bases and J by 0 bases, with 16 bases of the junction left unmatched. Looked up from germline, CDR1 is SGHAT and CDR2 is FQNNGV. This CDR3 is 19 amino acids long. The CDR3 here is CASSFDRGTALIMNTEAFF. CDR3 sequence (DNA): TGTGCCAGCAGCTTTGACCGCGGGACAGCCCTTATCATGAACACTGAAGCTTTCTTT.

The chain links TRBV10-1 to TRBJ2-7; 10 nucleotides match TRBD1. Germline V lookup: CDR1 WNHNN, CDR2 SYGVQD (reference sequence). The CDR3 loop spans 16 amino acids. With V trimmed by 8 bases and J by 1 base, 11 bases remained unmatched. In DNA form, the CDR3 reads TGCGCCAGCCATTCCCCAGACAGGGGGCTATCCTACGAGCAGTACTTC. It yields the protein CASHSPDRGLSYEQYF.

This clone counts as medium-sized. The V gene is TRBV4-2, the J gene TRBJ1-5, with D perhaps TRBD1 (5 bases). Trimming took off 0 bases at V and 7 bases at J, with 13 bases between the two ends. Germline lookup yields CDR1 LGHNA and CDR2 YNFKEQ. The CDR3 consists of 15 residues. CDR3 nucleotides: TGTGCCAGCAGCCAAGAGTCCCAGGGATACCAGCCCCAGCATTTT. It encodes CASSQESQGYQPQHF.

The gene calls are TRBV7-2 and TRBJ2-7; a possible D gene is TRBD2 (6 bases). The CDR3 loop spans 14 amino acids. From germline, CDR1 is SGHTA and CDR2 FQGNSA. Trimming left V 4 bases short and J 0 bases short, with 10 bases between. This chain's CDR3 is CASSSGSGSYEQYF. Here the CDR3 DNA reads TGTGCCAGCAGCTCTGGTAGCGGCTCCTACGAGCAGTACTTC.

The CDR3 here is CASSPGTPGETQYF. In DNA, the CDR3 is TGTGCCAGCAGCCCCGGGACACCCGGGGAGACCCAGTACTTC. The chain recombines TRBV9 with TRBJ2-5; perhaps TRBD1 as D (6 bases). The CDR3 sequence is 14 residues long. Looked up from germline, CDR1 is SGDLS and CDR2 is YYNGEE. The V end lost 4 bases, the J end lost 5 bases, and 15 bases lay between the germline ends.

The chain couples TRBV25-1 to TRBJ1-1; 9 positions agree with TRBD1. Germline V gene lookup returns CDR1 MGHDK and CDR2 SYGVNS. Trimming took 4 bases from V and 5 from J; bases not matched to a gene: 17. This CDR3 comprises 18 residues. The CDR3 is CASSGGTGNGGLWTEAFF. The CDR3 coding sequence is TGTGCCAGCAGTGGCGGGACAGGGAATGGAGGATTGTGGACTGAAGCTTTCTTT.

The chain recombines TRBV29-1 with TRBJ1-2, with TRBD1 matching over 9 bases. V dropped 0 bases and J dropped 0; count of bases not matched to a gene: 14. CDR1 is SQVTM, CDR2 ANQGSEA, per germline. This CDR3 comprises 19 residues. CDR3 nucleotides: TGCAGCGTTGAAGATCTTAGGACAGGGGATCCTAATTCTAACTATGGCTACACCTTC. Protein sequence: CSVEDLRTGDPNSNYGYTF.

The chain carries TRBV19 and TRBJ2-7; D is possibly TRBD1 (6 bases). The length of the CDR3 is 15 residues. V was clipped by 1 base and J by 2 bases, with 12 bases between them. Germline V gene sequence: CDR1 LNHDA, CDR2 SQIVND (reference sequence). Here the CDR3 DNA reads TGTGCCAGTAGTATAGGGACAGCGCTGACCTACGAGCAGTACTTC. It yields the protein CASSIGTALTYEQYF.

CDR3 in amino acids: CASSPGTGFIGEQFF. CDR3 nucleotides: TGTGCCAGCAGTCCCGGGACAGGGTTTATTGGTGAGCAGTTCTTC. The gene calls are TRBV2 and TRBJ2-1; 9 bases agree with TRBD1. V dropped 5 bases and J dropped 9; count of bases not matched to a gene: 11. The CDR3 is 15 amino acids. Germline assignment: CDR1 SNHLY and CDR2 FYNNEI.

This sequence joins TRBV6-5 and TRBJ2-7; 7 nucleotides agree with TRBD1. The CDR3 loop spans 14 amino acids. Germline loops: CDR1 MNHEY, CDR2 SVGAGI. The V gene end was trimmed by 5 bases and the J gene end by 0 bases; junction bases not matched to a gene: 4. For the CDR3, the DNA is TGTGCCAGCAGTATCAGGGGGATCTCCTACGAGCAGTACTTC. As protein: CASSIRGISYEQYF.